A single sample is the source of the 22 T cell receptor beta chains below, sequenced in a study of regulatory T cells in long-lasting Graves disease. Researchers made TCR beta libraries by using iRepertoire HTBI primers and running Arm-PCR on CDR3 regions. TCRdb analysed the multiplex PCR reads with MiXCR anew, one entry per CDR3 protein. The table shows some 250,000 distinct CDR3 sequences, with 20% to 25% occurring only once. Noted time point: newly diagnosed GD, antithyroid drugs for less than 3 months. The TCR library was prepared using RNA isolated from PBMCs. Sequences were derived from peripheral blood mononuclear cells (PBMCs), sampled at new diagnosis, from a patient treated with antithyroid drugs. These receptors were collected from a female donor with Graves disease.

This clonotype was seen at least ten times. The gene calls are TRBV3-1 and TRBJ2-5; TRBD1 might be the D (7 bases). Germline-derived CDR1 and CDR2 are LGHDT and YNNKEL (reference sequence). V was shortened by 4 bases and J by 2 bases, with 20 bases between the two germline ends. This CDR3 has 17 residues. DNA for the CDR3: TGTGCCAGCAGCCTCTGGAGGGGGCCTAGCCTACAAGAGACCCAGTACTTC. Its translation is CASSLWRGPSLQETQYF.

On this clonotype: This may be a read error: a much more frequent sequence differs by one nucleotide. This chain links TRBV6-5 with TRBJ2-3; no reliable D call. This CDR3 spans 14 amino acids. Germline CDR1 reads MNHEY; CDR2 reads SVGAGI. DNA of the CDR3: TGTGCCAGCAGTTACTCGAGGAGCACAGATATGCAGTATTTT. The encoded protein is CASSYSRSTDMQYF.

This clonotype was counted ten times or more. CDR3 bases: TGCAGTGCTCGTCCTGGACTAGCGGGAGTAACGGGGGAGCTGTTTTTT. As protein: CSARPGLAGVTGELFF. The rearrangement joins TRBV20-1 to TRBJ2-2; 13 bases are shared with TRBD2. The CDR3 extends over 16 amino acids. Trimming removed 5 bases from V and 8 bases from J; junction bases left unmatched: 11. Germline assignment: CDR1 DFQATT and CDR2 SNEGSKA (reference sequence).

This clonotype showed up many times. The chain recombines TRBV20-1 with TRBJ1-2; tentative D call: TRBD1 (6 bases). CDR3 length: 17 residues. The ends were cut back, 3 bases at V and 0 bases at J, with 20 bases in the middle. The V gene's germline CDR1 is DFQATT and CDR2 SNEGSKA (reference sequence). CDR3 loop: CSASLTGTSSSNYGYTF. The CDR3 DNA reads TGCAGTGCTAGTTTAACAGGGACATCGTCTTCTAACTATGGCTACACCTTC.

This rearrangement joins TRBV29-1 to TRBJ1-2; D not certain. The CDR3 totals 13 residues. V dropped 4 bases and J dropped 4 bases, with 13 bases sitting between them. Germline CDR1 and CDR2: SQVTM and ANQGSEA. The CDR3 reads CSVGVSDGYGYTF. The CDR3 DNA is TGCAGCGTTGGAGTTTCGGACGGCTATGGCTACACCTTC.

On this clonotype: The junction departs from the called germline gene at one end, perhaps through a read error. The rearrangement links TRBV5-5 to TRBJ2-5; 8 bases are shared with TRBD1. Germline V gives CDR1 SGHKS, CDR2 YYEKEE (reference sequence). This CDR3 contains 16 residues. The DNA of the CDR3 is TGTGCCAGCAGCTTATTACCAGGGGGCAACGCAGAGACCCAGCACTTC. Translation: CASSLLPGGNAETQHF. Variable domain in full (rest from reference TRBV5-5 and TRBJ2-5): DAGVTQSPTHLIKTRGQQVTLRCSPISGHKSVSWYQQVLGQGPQFIFQYYEKEERGRGNFPDRFSARQFPNYSSELNVNALLLGDSALYLCASSLLPGGNAETQHFGPGTRLLVL.

This clonotype was observed many times. CDR3 nucleotides: TGTGCCAGCAGCCCAGGGACCAATGAGCAGTTCTTC. Its translation is CASSPGTNEQFF. The chain joins TRBV7-3 to TRBJ2-1, with D perhaps being TRBD1 or TRBD2 (5 bases each). Deletions cut 5 bases from V and 6 bases from J, with 8 bases between. The germline CDR1 and CDR2 sequences are SGHTA and FQGTGA. The CDR3 spans 12 residues.

Regarding this clonotype: A much larger clone differs from this one at a single base, so this may be a read error. This chain connects TRBV6-2 or TRBV6-3 to TRBJ2-7, with TRBD1 matching over 7 bases. The length of the CDR3 is 15 residues. Germline lookup yields CDR1 MNHEY and CDR2 SVGEGT. J was trimmed by 7 bases and V by 0 bases; bases with no gene match: 9. The DNA for the CDR3 is TGTGCCAGCAGTTACTCGACCAGGGGGTACAATGAGCAGTACTTC. This sequence encodes CASSYSTRGYNEQYF.

In its sample, this clonotype was seen many times. V usage is TRBV6-1 and J usage is TRBJ2-5; D is perhaps TRBD1 (5 bases). This CDR3 is built from 14 residues. Trimming cost V 4 bases and J 5 bases, with 14 bases left between them. The germline gives CDR1 MNHNS, CDR2 SASEGT. CDR3 sequence: CASSANQGDETQYF. The CDR3 DNA is TGTGCCAGCAGTGCAAACCAGGGTGATGAGACCCAGTACTTC.

This clonotype was seen at least ten times. The rearrangement links TRBV5-1 to TRBJ2-7, with D possibly being TRBD2 (6 bases). Germline V lookup: CDR1 SGHRS, CDR2 YFSETQ. This CDR3 is 16 amino acids long. V lost 0 bases to trimming and J lost 0 bases, with 13 bases between them. This CDR3 is CASSLVWRADSYEQYF. The CDR3 coding sequence is TGCGCCAGCAGCTTGGTATGGAGGGCGGACTCCTACGAGCAGTACTTC.

The J gene is TRBJ1-2, the V gene TRBV4-3; TRBD1 aligns across 8 bases. Looked up from germline, CDR1 is LGHNA and CDR2 is YSLEER. The V gene end was trimmed by 1 base and the J gene end by 4 bases; junction bases not matched to a gene: 2. The CDR3 extends over 14 amino acids. The CDR3 is CASSQGDRGYGYTF. The DNA for the CDR3 is TGCGCCAGCAGCCAAGGAGACAGGGGCTATGGCTACACCTTC.

There are many counts of this clonotype. The gene calls are TRBV5-4 and TRBJ2-2; D possibly matches TRBD1 or TRBD2 (5 bases each). Germline V gene sequence: CDR1 SGHNT, CDR2 YYREEE (reference sequence). The CDR3 spans 15 residues. V lost 0 bases and J 1 base, leaving 7 bases between the germline ends. CDR3 protein: CASSLGGRNTGELFF. The CDR3 bases are TGTGCCAGCAGCTTGGGGGGGAGGAACACCGGGGAGCTGTTTTTT.

The chain recombines TRBV11-2 with TRBJ2-7; TRBD1 or TRBD2 may be the D gene (6 bases each). V lost 5 bases and J 0 bases, leaving 14 bases between the germline ends. Germline V CDR1 and CDR2: SGHAT, FQNNGV. The CDR3 is 15 residues long. CDR3 residues: CASSPVGGSSYEQYF. CDR3 sequence (DNA): TGTGCCAGCAGCCCAGTGGGGGGCAGCTCCTACGAGCAGTACTTC.

This clonotype occurred many times. J is TRBJ2-7 and V is TRBV24-1; 10 positions match TRBD2. Germline V lookup: CDR1 KGHDR, CDR2 SFDVKD. The CDR3 loop spans 14 amino acids. Trimming took 5 bases from V and 1 from J; bases not matched to a gene: 1. CDR3 region: CATSASGSSYEQYF. For the CDR3, the DNA is TGTGCCACCAGTGCTAGCGGGAGTTCCTACGAGCAGTACTTC.

This clonotype turned up a few times. The chain employs TRBV9 and TRBJ1-4; no clear D. The V end was cut by 4 bases, the J end by 5 bases, with 12 bases between. This CDR3 is 14 amino acids long. In germline, CDR1 is SGDLS, CDR2 YYNGEE. The CDR3 DNA is TGTGCCAGCAGCCCAGCGGGGTGGAATGAAAAACTGTTTTTT. This gives the protein CASSPAGWNEKLFF.

The J gene is TRBJ1-6, the V gene TRBV27, with 9 nucleotides matching TRBD1. Unmatched junction bases numbered 6, after V lost 5 bases and J lost 10 bases. This CDR3 is 14 amino acids long. CDR1 and CDR2 from the germline V gene are MNHEY and SMNVEV (reference sequence). This chain's CDR3 is CASSPGTGRSPLHF. CDR3 bases: TGTGCCAGCAGTCCCGGGACAGGGCGATCACCCCTCCACTTT.

This clonotype appeared many times. The gene calls are TRBV7-2 and TRBJ1-2; no clear D. The CDR3 is 14 amino acids. CDR1 and CDR2 from the germline V gene are SGHTA and FQGNSA. V was pared by 2 bases and J by 5 bases, with 12 bases between. The CDR3 DNA follows: TGTGCCAGCAGCTTAAGCCGGCAGTCATATGGCTACACCTTC. Encoded protein: CASSLSRQSYGYTF. The variable domain in full, with the rest retrieved from reference TRBV7-2 and TRBJ1-2, is GAGVSQSPSNKVTEKGKDVELRCDPISGHTALYWYRQSLGQGLEFLIYFQGNSAPDKSGLPSDRFSAERTGGSVSTLTIQRTQQEDSAVYLCASSLSRQSYGYTFGSGTRLTVV.

This clonotype has ten or more counts. The chain is built from TRBV7-8 and TRBJ2-7; the D is unclear. V lost 4 bases and J lost 12, with 13 bases in between. This CDR3 is built from 11 residues. In germline, CDR1 is SGHVS, CDR2 FQNEAQ. The CDR3 coding sequence is TGTGCCAGCAGCTATGGTGGGGTGGCGTACTTC. It specifies CASSYGGVAYF.

This clonotype was found a few times. The gene calls are TRBV27 and TRBJ2-6; no firm D call. The germline V gene has CDR1 MNHEY and CDR2 SMNVEV (reference sequence). The CDR3 spans 15 residues. The ends were cut back, 6 bases at V and 0 bases at J, with 9 bases in the middle. CDR3 protein: CASSPYISGANVLTF. DNA for the CDR3: TGTGCCAGCAGCCCTTACATCTCTGGGGCCAACGTCCTGACTTTC.

This clonotype showed up many times. This chain links TRBV5-1 with TRBJ2-7; no clear D gene. V lost 0 bases and J 3 bases, leaving 7 bases between the germline ends. Germline CDR1 SGHRS, CDR2 YFSETQ. This CDR3 is 13 amino acids long. CDR3 nucleotides: TGCGCCAGCAGCTTGGCGGACGGCTACGAGCAGTACTTC. This codes for CASSLADGYEQYF. The full variable domain, completed using reference TRBV5-1 and TRBJ2-7, is KAGVTQTPRYLIKTRGQQVTLSCSPISGHRSVSWYQQTPGQGLQFLFEYFSETQRNKGNFPGRFSGRQFSNSRSEMNVSTLELGDSALYLCASSLADGYEQYFGPGTRLTVT.

This clonotype was seen at least ten times. V and J are TRBV10-3 and TRBJ2-5; D is unclear. This CDR3 has 15 amino acids. Trimming cost V 8 bases and J 2 bases, with 18 bases left between them. Germline V gives CDR1 ENHRY, CDR2 SYGVKD. This CDR3 reads CAIGDPSRNQETQYF. CDR3 in DNA: TGTGCCATCGGGGATCCGAGCCGGAATCAAGAGACCCAGTACTTC.

In its sample, this clonotype was seen many times. V gene TRBV5-1 combines with J gene TRBJ2-1; D ambiguous. This CDR3 region has 11 residues. Trimming took off 0 bases at V and 15 bases at J, with 10 bases between the two ends. Germline values: CDR1 SGHRS, CDR2 YFSETQ. The CDR3 DNA is TGCGCCAGCAGCTTGGTGGGCGTACTGTTCTTC. Protein: CASSLVGVLFF.